The 31 T cell receptor beta chains listed next were all sequenced from one sample in a study of low-dose radiotherapy and immunotherapy resistance in tumors. TRAV- and TRBV-specific primers were used for first-strand cDNA, which covered alpha and beta chains. With a constant-region primer and a V-primer adapter, TCRs were subjected to approximately 20 PCR cycles of amplification. TCRdb itself ran the reads through MiXCR, one entry per CDR3 protein. Seen here are roughly 17,000 distinct CDR3 sequences, around two thirds observed once, and the top ten hold approximately 5.2%. All receptors derive from a human donor with advanced metastatic prostate, ovarian, gallbladder or colorectal cancer (not recorded which). This table probably holds off-target reads from a library built for another chain.

The CDR3 protein is CATSTRTGASTDTQYF. CDR3 in DNA: TGTGCCACCAGCACACGGACAGGGGCAAGCACAGATACGCAGTATTTT. The chain links TRBV15 to TRBJ2-3, with 9 bases aligning to TRBD1. The CDR3 spans 16 residues. Germline V gives CDR1 LNHNV, CDR2 YYDKDF (reference sequence). The junction had 5 bases not matched to a gene; V was cut back by 4 bases and J by 0 bases.

This chain uses TRBV20-1 with TRBJ2-1, with 8 bases fitting TRBD2. Germline CDR1 DFQATT, CDR2 SNEGSKA (reference sequence). The CDR3 contains 14 residues. V lost 0 bases to trimming and J lost 7 bases; unmatched junction nucleotides: 5. The CDR3 loop reads CSARDLSSGNEQFF. The CDR3 DNA sequence: TGCAGTGCTAGAGATTTGTCTAGCGGGAATGAGCAGTTCTTC.

The chain has TRBV4-1 and TRBJ2-7; a possible D gene is TRBD2 (7 bases). Germline V gene data show CDR1 as MGHRA and CDR2 as YSYEKL. V was pared by 4 bases and J by 3 bases, with 13 bases between. The CDR3 covers 14 residues. Written as DNA, the CDR3 is TGCGCCAGCAGCCCCACCGGGGGGCTCTACGAGCAGTACTTC. It translates to CASSPTGGLYEQYF.

This chain joins TRBV20-1 and TRBJ1-2; 12 bases line up with TRBD1. Per germline, CDR1 DFQATT and CDR2 SNEGSKA (reference sequence). After removal of 0 bases from V and 4 bases from J, the junction contained 9 bases not matched to a gene. The CDR3 has 17 amino acids. The CDR3 protein is CSARDLGQGADFYGYTF. The CDR3, as DNA: TGCAGTGCTAGAGACCTGGGACAGGGGGCTGATTTCTATGGCTACACCTTC.

The genes are TRBV29-1 and TRBJ2-1; TRBD1 might be the D (5 bases). The CDR3 covers 14 residues. Germline values: CDR1 SQVTM, CDR2 ANQGSEA. Trimming left V 7 bases short and J 6 bases short, with 19 bases between. The CDR3 DNA follows: TGCAGCGGACGACAGCCACTCCCGGGCAATGAGCAGTTCTTC. It is translated as CSGRQPLPGNEQFF.

This chain joins TRBV18 and TRBJ2-1; TRBD1 is a possible D gene (6 bases). The CDR3 runs to 14 residues. V was cut by 1 base and J by 7 bases, with 11 bases left in between. CDR1 is KGHSH and CDR2 is LQKENI in the germline V gene. DNA of the CDR3: TGTGCCAGCTCACCACAAACAGGGCCAAATGAGCAGTTCTTC. Its translation: CASSPQTGPNEQFF.

The rearrangement uses TRBV7-2 and TRBJ2-5, with D tentatively TRBD1 or TRBD2 (6 bases each). CDR3 size: 14 residues. Between the trimmed V and J ends, which lost 4 bases and 2 bases, there was a span of 11 bases. Germline lookup yields CDR1 SGHTA and CDR2 FQGNSA. The CDR3 protein is CASSSRGLQETQYF. Written as DNA, the CDR3 is TGTGCCAGCAGCTCCCGGGGGCTACAAGAGACCCAGTACTTC. The variable domain in full, with the rest retrieved from reference TRBV7-2 and TRBJ2-5, is GAGVSQSPSNKVTEKGKDVELRCDPISGHTALYWYRQSLGQGLEFLIYFQGNSAPDKSGLPSDRFSAERTGGSVSTLTIQRTQQEDSAVYLCASSSRGLQETQYFGPGTRLLVL.

Only one count was recorded for this clonotype. This sequence joins TRBV3-1 and TRBJ1-1; 8 positions match TRBD1. V shed 1 base, J shed 4 bases, and the junction held 5 bases outside the gene matches. The CDR3 sequence is 15 residues long. Looked up from germline, CDR1 is LGHDT and CDR2 is YNNKEL (reference sequence). For the CDR3, the DNA is TGTGCCAGCAGCCAAGGACAGGGGCTGGGCACTGAAGCTTTCTTT. It codes for CASSQGQGLGTEAFF.

This clonotype appeared a few times. The chain combines TRBV29-1 with TRBJ1-5, with 7 bases that match TRBD1. Germline loops: CDR1 SQVTM, CDR2 ANQGSEA. J lost 7 bases, V lost 6 bases, and 12 bases had no gene match. The CDR3 extends over 14 amino acids. The CDR3 here is CSVTLTGIGQPQHF. The DNA for the CDR3 is TGCAGCGTCACCCTGACAGGGATCGGGCAGCCCCAGCATTTT.

This chain joins TRBV29-1 and TRBJ2-1, with 7 bases aligning to TRBD1. Germline trimming cut 7 bases from V and 5 bases from J; bases unmatched to any gene: 5. The CDR3 consists of 12 residues. Germline-derived CDR1 and CDR2 are SQVTM and ANQGSEA. The CDR3 here is CSAGTANNEQFF. CDR3 DNA sequence: TGCAGCGCTGGGACAGCGAACAATGAGCAGTTCTTC.

V is TRBV12-3 or TRBV12-4 and J is TRBJ2-2; TRBD2 aligns across 9 bases. V lost 6 bases, J lost 5 bases, and 10 bases stayed unmatched. The CDR3 has 16 residues. The CDR3 DNA reads as TGTGCCAGCAGCCCACTAGCGGGCCTCTGGACCGGGGAGCTGTTTTTT. Amino acids: CASSPLAGLWTGELFF.

V is TRBV6-6 and J is TRBJ1-5, with D unresolved. V lost 8 bases and J lost 3, with 17 bases in between. The CDR3 runs to 15 residues. CDR1 is MNHNY and CDR2 is SVGAGI in the germline V gene (reference sequence). This CDR3 is CASRRLTQDNQPQHF. In nucleotides, the CDR3 is TGTGCCAGCCGTAGGCTTACACAAGACAATCAGCCCCAGCATTTT.

This chain uses TRBV7-9 with TRBJ2-3; tentative D call: TRBD1 (5 bases). With 3 bases removed from V and 1 base from J, the gap between germline ends came to 11 bases. Germline V gene lookup returns CDR1 SEHNR and CDR2 FQNEAQ (reference sequence). The CDR3 runs to 15 residues. The CDR3 sequence: CASSFNRWGTDTQYF. Here the CDR3 DNA reads TGTGCCAGCAGCTTCAACAGGTGGGGCACAGATACGCAGTATTTT.

This chain connects TRBV26 to TRBJ1-1; the table's TRBD1 call for D was not verified on the DNA. TRBV26 is described as a pseudogene. The CDR3 runs 13 residues. Here the CDR3 reads CASRTQGRTEAFF. The CDR3 DNA reads as TGTGCCAGCAGGACACAGGGTAGGACTGAAGCTTTCTTT.

The chain combines TRBV12-3 or TRBV12-4 with TRBJ1-6; 8 positions agree with TRBD1. The V gene end was trimmed by 6 bases and the J gene end by 9 bases; junction bases not matched to a gene: 10. CDR3 length: 15 residues. In DNA form, the CDR3 reads TGTGCCAGCAGCCGCGCCACAGGGGGGAGTTCACCCCTCCACTTT. As protein: CASSRATGGSSPLHF.

This clonotype was counted between two and nine times. The rearrangement joins TRBV6-2 or TRBV6-3 to TRBJ2-1; D assignment may be TRBD1 or TRBD2 (5 bases each). Looked up from germline, CDR1 is MNHEY and CDR2 is SVGEGT. The CDR3 spans 16 residues. V lost 2 bases and J lost 6, with 17 bases in between. CDR3 in DNA: TGTGCCAGCAGTTACGCCCGGGCTCCTGGGGGCAATGAGCAGTTCTTC. This encodes CASSYARAPGGNEQFF.

This clonotype occurred once. This sequence joins TRBV2 and TRBJ2-7, with D perhaps assigned TRBD1 or TRBD2 (5 bases each). Germline V CDR1 and CDR2: SNHLY, FYNNEI. The CDR3 runs to 14 residues. V shed 5 bases and J shed 6 bases, with 17 bases lying between them. The CDR3, as DNA: TGTGCCAGCAGTACCTTACCGGGACCTCGCGAGCAGTACTTC. This gives the protein CASSTLPGPREQYF. Using reference TRBV2 and TRBJ2-7 for the parts outside the CDR3, the full variable domain is EPEVTQTPSHQVTQMGQEVILRCVPISNHLYFYWYRQILGQKVEFLVSFYNNEISEKSEIFDDQFSVERPDGSNFTLKIRSTKLEDSAMYFCASSTLPGPREQYFGPGTRLTVT.

J is TRBJ1-4 and V is TRBV28; TRBD1 might be the D (5 bases). Trimming stripped 10 bases from V and 8 bases from J, with 8 bases between. Germline loops: CDR1 MDHEN, CDR2 SYDVKM. The CDR3 has 10 residues. CDR3 coding DNA: TGTGCCACGCAGGGCGAAAAACTGTTTTTT. This translates into CATQGEKLFF.

J is TRBJ2-3 and V is TRBV12-3 or TRBV12-4; perhaps TRBD2 as D (6 bases). Trimming pared 6 bases from V and 9 bases from J, leaving 22 bases between. This CDR3 is 15 amino acids long. CDR3 DNA: TGTGCCAGCAGGCCTTGGGAGGCGACGGGGGTAACGCAGTATTTT. This gives the protein CASRPWEATGVTQYF.

V is TRBV3-1 and J is TRBJ1-5, with D uncertain. Trimming took 3 bases from V and 7 from J, leaving 10 bases between them. The CDR3 sequence is 13 residues long. Germline V lookup: CDR1 LGHDT, CDR2 YNNKEL (reference sequence). CDR3 DNA sequence: TGTGCCAGCAGCCACAGAGAGAAACAGCCCCAGCATTTT. Encoded protein: CASSHREKQPQHF.

CDR3 DNA sequence: TGTGCCAGCAGCCAACTAGTTGAGTCACCCCTCCACTTT. This sequence encodes CASSQLVESPLHF. The chain is built from TRBV14 and TRBJ1-6; D not resolved. The CDR3 sequence is 13 residues long. CDR1 SGHDN and CDR2 FVKESK come from the germline V gene. The V end lost 2 bases, the J end lost 10 bases, and 9 bases lay between the germline ends. Variable domain in full (rest from reference TRBV14 and TRBJ1-6): EAGVTQFPSHSVIEKGQTVTLRCDPISGHDNLYWYRRVMGKEIKFLLHFVKESKQDESGMPNNRFLAERTGGTYSTLKVQPAELEDSGVYFCASSQLVESPLHFGNGTRLTVT.

The sample holds one count of this clonotype. V and J are TRBV15 and TRBJ2-2, with 7 bases identical to TRBD1. After removal of 4 bases from V and 9 bases from J, the junction contained 8 bases not matched to a gene. This CDR3 comprises 14 residues. Germline V CDR1 and CDR2: LNHNV, YYDKDF (reference sequence). CDR3 in amino acids: CATSIRQGHRELFF. CDR3 bases: TGTGCCACCAGCATAAGACAGGGACACCGGGAGCTGTTTTTT.

The J gene is TRBJ1-2, the V gene TRBV4-2; no firm D call. The germline V gene encodes CDR1 LGHNA and CDR2 YNFKEQ. This CDR3 has 14 residues. Trimming cost V 5 bases and J 0 bases, with 10 bases left between them. CDR3: CASSLGVTNYGYTF. Here the CDR3 DNA reads TGTGCCAGCAGCTTGGGCGTCACTAACTATGGCTACACCTTC.

The V and J genes are TRBV3-1 and TRBJ1-1, with 8 bases lining up with TRBD1. Germline lookup yields CDR1 LGHDT and CDR2 YNNKEL (reference sequence). V gave up 4 bases and J gave up 1 base; unmatched junction bases: 2. CDR3 length: 14 residues. CDR3 coding DNA: TGTGCCAGCAGCCCCGGACAGGGGAACACTGAAGCTTTCTTT. Protein product: CASSPGQGNTEAFF.

The rearrangement uses TRBV5-1 and TRBJ2-1; 7 nucleotides agree with TRBD2. The CDR3 runs 12 residues. Germline loops: CDR1 SGHRS, CDR2 YFSETQ. Germline trimming cut 0 bases from V and 12 bases from J; bases unmatched to any gene: 3. The CDR3 sequence: CASSLGGGSQFF. The CDR3 DNA is TGCGCCAGCAGCTTGGGGGGGGGATCGCAGTTCTTC.

The chain uses TRBV6-8 and TRBJ1-1; a weak D match, TRBD1 (5 bases). This CDR3 spans 16 amino acids. Germline V CDR1 and CDR2: MNHGY, SAAAGT. Trimming took off 4 bases at V and 1 base at J, with 16 bases between the two ends. CDR3 coding DNA: TGTGCCAGCAGTTCGGGTTGGCAGGGAAGGAACACTGAAGCTTTCTTT. Amino acids: CASSSGWQGRNTEAFF.

The CDR3 spells CASRETIGLTIYSNQPQHF. Here the CDR3 DNA reads TGTGCCAGCAGGGAGACTATCGGCCTAACAATCTATAGCAATCAGCCCCAGCATTTT. V gene TRBV6-2 or TRBV6-3 combines with J gene TRBJ1-5; D is ambiguous. This CDR3 has 19 residues. V lost 6 bases to trimming and J lost 0 bases, with 24 bases between them. Per germline, CDR1 MNHEY and CDR2 SVGEGT.

The J gene is TRBJ2-7, the V gene TRBV5-6, with unresolved D. The CDR3 length is 13 residues. Germline V gene sequence: CDR1 SGHDT, CDR2 YYEEEE. Trimming stripped 5 bases from V and 2 bases from J, with 11 bases between. In nucleotides, the CDR3 is TGTGCCAGCAGTTACGGTGGGACCTACGAGCAGTACTTC. The encoded protein is CASSYGGTYEQYF.

The chain combines TRBV10-3 with TRBJ1-2; 7 bases are a match to TRBD1. The CDR3 is 19 amino acids. CDR1 is ENHRY, CDR2 SYGVKD, per germline. V lost 0 bases and J lost 2; bases outside the gene matches: 15. The CDR3 coding sequence is TGTGCCATCAGTGAGTCCAATCATTATACAGGGGACCTCAACTATGGCTACACCTTC. Amino acids: CAISESNHYTGDLNYGYTF.

The gene calls are TRBV9 and TRBJ1-2, with D tentatively TRBD1 (5 bases). The CDR3 loop spans 13 amino acids. V was clipped by 0 bases and J by 9 bases, with 12 bases between them. The germline gives CDR1 SGDLS, CDR2 YYNGEE. Here the CDR3 reads CASSVDPGSRYTF. As DNA, the CDR3 is TGTGCCAGCAGCGTAGATCCAGGGAGCCGCTACACCTTC.

This chain links TRBV25-1 with TRBJ1-1; the D is unclear. Germline V lookup: CDR1 MGHDK, CDR2 SYGVNS. The CDR3 runs 15 residues. Trimming removed 2 bases at V and 0 bases at J, with 10 bases between. As DNA, the CDR3 is TGTGCCAGCAGTGAACGACTCTGGATGAACACTGAAGCTTTCTTT. Protein sequence: CASSERLWMNTEAFF.